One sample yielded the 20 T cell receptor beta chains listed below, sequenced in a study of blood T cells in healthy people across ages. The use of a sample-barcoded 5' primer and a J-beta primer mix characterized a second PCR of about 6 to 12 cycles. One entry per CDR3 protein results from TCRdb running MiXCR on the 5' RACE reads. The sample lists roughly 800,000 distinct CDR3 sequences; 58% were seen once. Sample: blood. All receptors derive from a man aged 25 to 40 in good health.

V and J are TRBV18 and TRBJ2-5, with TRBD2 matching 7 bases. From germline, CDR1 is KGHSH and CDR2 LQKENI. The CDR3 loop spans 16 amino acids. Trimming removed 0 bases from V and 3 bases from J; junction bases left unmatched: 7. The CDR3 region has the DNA TGTGCCAGCTCACCACCGTCAGCTAGCGGAAAAGAGACCCAGTACTTC. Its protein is CASSPPSASGKETQYF.

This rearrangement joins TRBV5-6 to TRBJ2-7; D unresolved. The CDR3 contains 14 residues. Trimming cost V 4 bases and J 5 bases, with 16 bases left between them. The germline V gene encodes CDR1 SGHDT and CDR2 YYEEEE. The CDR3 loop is CASSATGPPHEQYF. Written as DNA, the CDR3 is TGTGCCAGCAGCGCCACTGGGCCTCCTCACGAGCAGTACTTC.

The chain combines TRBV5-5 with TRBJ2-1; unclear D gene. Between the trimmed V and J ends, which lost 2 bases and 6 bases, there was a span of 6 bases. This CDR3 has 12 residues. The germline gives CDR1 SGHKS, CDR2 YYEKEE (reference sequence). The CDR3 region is CASSFDINEQFF. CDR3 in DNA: TGTGCCAGCAGCTTCGACATCAATGAGCAGTTCTTC.

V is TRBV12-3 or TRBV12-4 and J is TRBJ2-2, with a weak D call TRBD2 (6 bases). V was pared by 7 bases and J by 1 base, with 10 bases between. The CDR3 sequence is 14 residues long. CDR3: CASILSGNTGELFF. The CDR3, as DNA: TGTGCCAGCATCCTTAGCGGGAACACCGGGGAGCTGTTTTTT.

CDR3 residues: CSVHVTGELFF. The CDR3 DNA is TGCAGCGTCCATGTTACCGGGGAGCTGTTTTTT. This rearrangement joins TRBV29-1 to TRBJ2-2; no firm D call. V lost 6 bases, J lost 5 bases, and 7 bases lay in between. This CDR3 contains 11 residues. Germline V lookup: CDR1 SQVTM, CDR2 ANQGSEA.

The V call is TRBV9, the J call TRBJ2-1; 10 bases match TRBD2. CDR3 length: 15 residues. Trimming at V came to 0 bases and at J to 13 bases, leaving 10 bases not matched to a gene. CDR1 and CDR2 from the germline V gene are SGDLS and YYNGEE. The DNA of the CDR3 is TGTGCCAGCAGCGTAGGGGGGACTAGCGTACAGGGACAGTTCTTC. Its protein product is CASSVGGTSVQGQFF.

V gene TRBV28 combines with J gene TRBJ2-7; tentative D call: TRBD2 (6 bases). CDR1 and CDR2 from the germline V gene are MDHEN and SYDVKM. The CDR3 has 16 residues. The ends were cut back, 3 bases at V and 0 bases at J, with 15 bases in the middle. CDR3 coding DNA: TGTGCCAGCAGTTTTATGGGTGGGACTGTCTCCTACGAGCAGTACTTC. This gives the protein CASSFMGGTVSYEQYF.

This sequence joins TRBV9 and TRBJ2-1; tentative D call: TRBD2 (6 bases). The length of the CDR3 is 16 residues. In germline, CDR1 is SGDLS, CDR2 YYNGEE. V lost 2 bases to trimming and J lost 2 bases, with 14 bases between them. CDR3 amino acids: CASSVSGRGTYNEQFF. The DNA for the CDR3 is TGTGCCAGCAGCGTGAGCGGGCGTGGGACCTACAATGAGCAGTTCTTC.

The CDR3 DNA is TGTGCCACCAGCAGAGATACTGGCTTCGACGAGCAGTACTTC. Translating it yields CATSRDTGFDEQYF. The chain recombines TRBV15 with TRBJ2-5; D not resolved. The J call could be wrong; TRBJ2-7 is a better fit for the DNA end. Germline-derived CDR1 and CDR2 are LNHNV and YYDKDF (reference sequence). CDR3 length equals 14 residues.

In DNA form, the CDR3 reads TGCAGTGCTAGGGGGCTGTCTCGCTACAATGAGCAGTTCTTC. Amino acid sequence: CSARGLSRYNEQFF. The chain recombines TRBV20-1 with TRBJ2-1; the D gene is possibly TRBD1 (5 bases). Looked up from germline, CDR1 is DFQATT and CDR2 is SNEGSKA (reference sequence). The length of the CDR3 is 14 residues. The V gene lost 3 bases and the J gene lost 3 bases, with 12 bases spanning the gap.

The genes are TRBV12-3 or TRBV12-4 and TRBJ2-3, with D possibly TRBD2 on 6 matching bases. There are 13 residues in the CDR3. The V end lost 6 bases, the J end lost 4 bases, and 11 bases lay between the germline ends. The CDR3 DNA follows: TGTGCCAGCAGGCGGGGAAACGCAGATACGCAGTATTTT. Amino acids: CASRRGNADTQYF.

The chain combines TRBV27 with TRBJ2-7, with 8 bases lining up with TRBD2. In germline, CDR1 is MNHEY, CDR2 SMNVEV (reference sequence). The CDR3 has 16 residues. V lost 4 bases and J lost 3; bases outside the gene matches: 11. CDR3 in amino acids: CASSSTLSGIFYEQYF. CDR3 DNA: TGTGCCAGCAGTTCAACCCTTAGCGGGATCTTCTACGAGCAGTACTTC.

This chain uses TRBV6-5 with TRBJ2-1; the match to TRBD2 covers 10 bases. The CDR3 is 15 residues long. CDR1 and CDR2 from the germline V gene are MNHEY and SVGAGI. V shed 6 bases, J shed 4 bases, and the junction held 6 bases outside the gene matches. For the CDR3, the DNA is TGTGCCAGCAGGCCCCTAGCGGGGGTTTACAATGAGCAGTTCTTC. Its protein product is CASRPLAGVYNEQFF.

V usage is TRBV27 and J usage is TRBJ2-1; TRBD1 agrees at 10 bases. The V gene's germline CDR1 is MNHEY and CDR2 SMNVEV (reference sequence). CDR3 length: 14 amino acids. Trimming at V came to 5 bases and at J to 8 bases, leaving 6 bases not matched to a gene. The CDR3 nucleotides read TGTGCCAGCAGTGACAGGGGGCATAGTGATGAGCAGTTCTTC. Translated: CASSDRGHSDEQFF.

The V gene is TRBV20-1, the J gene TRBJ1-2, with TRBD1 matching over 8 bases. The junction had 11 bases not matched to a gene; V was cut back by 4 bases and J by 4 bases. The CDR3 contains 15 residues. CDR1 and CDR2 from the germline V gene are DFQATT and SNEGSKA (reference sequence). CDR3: CSANPQGAFIYGYTF. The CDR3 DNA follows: TGCAGTGCTAACCCCCAGGGGGCGTTCATCTATGGCTACACCTTC.

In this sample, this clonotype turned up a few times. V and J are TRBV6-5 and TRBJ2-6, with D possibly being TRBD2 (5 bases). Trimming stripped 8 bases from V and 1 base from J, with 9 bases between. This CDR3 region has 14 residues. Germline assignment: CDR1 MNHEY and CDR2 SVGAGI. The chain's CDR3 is CASLSGSGANVLTF. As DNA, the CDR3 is TGTGCCAGCCTCTCGGGGTCTGGGGCCAACGTCCTGACTTTC.

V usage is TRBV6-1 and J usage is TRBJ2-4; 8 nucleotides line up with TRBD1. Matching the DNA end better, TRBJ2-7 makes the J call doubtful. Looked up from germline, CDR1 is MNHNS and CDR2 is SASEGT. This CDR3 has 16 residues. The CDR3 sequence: CASSEEAGTGHYEQYF. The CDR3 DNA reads TGTGCCAGCAGTGAAGAGGCCGGGACAGGCCACTACGAGCAGTACTTC.

CDR3 protein: CASRGGPNTQYF. CDR3 sequence (DNA): TGTGCCAGCAGAGGGGGTCCGAATACGCAGTATTTT. This chain connects TRBV2 to TRBJ2-3, with D possibly matching TRBD1 (6 bases). There are 12 residues in the CDR3. Trimming pared 6 bases from V and 7 bases from J, leaving 11 bases between. Germline CDR1 reads SNHLY; CDR2 reads FYNNEI.

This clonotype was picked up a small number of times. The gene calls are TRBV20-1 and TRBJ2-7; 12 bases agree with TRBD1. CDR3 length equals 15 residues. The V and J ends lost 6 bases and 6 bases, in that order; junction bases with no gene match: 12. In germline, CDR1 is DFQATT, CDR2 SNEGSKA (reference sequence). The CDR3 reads CSALILGTGGSEQYF. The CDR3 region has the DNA TGCAGTGCCCTGATCCTCGGGACAGGGGGCTCCGAGCAGTACTTC.

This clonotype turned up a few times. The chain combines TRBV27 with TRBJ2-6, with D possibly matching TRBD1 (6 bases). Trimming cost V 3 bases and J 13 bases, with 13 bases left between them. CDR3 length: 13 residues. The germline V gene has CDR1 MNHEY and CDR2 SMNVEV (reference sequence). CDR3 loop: CASSLGTQGVLTF. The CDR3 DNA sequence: TGTGCCAGCAGTTTGGGTACCCAGGGGGTCCTGACTTTC.